The clone carrying this T cell receptor (beta chain) came up many times. Antigen: not known. These data originate in a study of regulatory T cells in long-lasting Graves disease. General study results and limits: Persistent disease was associated with favored TRBV28 usage and with favored use of TRBJ1-2 and TRBJ2-5. Reduced TCR diversity was observed in persistent Graves' patients versus newly diagnosed patients. With a small sample size, accuracy may have been reduced.

Time point noted: persistent/refractory GD, antithyroid drugs over 5 years with positive TRAb. Making the TCR library involved RNA that had been extracted from PBMCs. An endocrinology department in Xi'an, China, supplied the patients. Construction of the TCR beta libraries employed iRepertoire HTBI primers in conjunction with Arm-PCR of CDR3 regions. Each CDR3 protein is one row after TCRdb ran MiXCR on the multiplex PCR reads. The table has about 470,000 distinct CDR3 sequences, around 20% seen once. V dropped 5 bases and J dropped 4 bases, with 12 bases sitting between them. The length of the CDR3 is 14 residues. Germline CDR1 reads MNHEY; CDR2 reads SMNVEV (reference sequence).

The clonotype comes from a female donor with Graves disease. The V call is TRBV27, the J call TRBJ1-5; D is possibly TRBD1 (6 bases). The sample here was peripheral blood mononuclear cells (PBMCs), taken when the disease was refractory, from a patient treated with antithyroid drugs. CDR3 nucleotides: TGTGCCAGCAGTCCCCAGGGGTGGAATCAGCCCCAGCATTTT. This gives the protein CASSPQGWNQPQHF.